This T cell receptor beta chain was captured in a study of T cell responses to AZD1222 COVID-19 vaccine. Regarding the study as a whole: Spike was spanned by vaccine-associated CD4 TCRs, with dominance at 160-218 and 743-854. Clonal diversity was possibly underestimated, and white British individuals and females predominated among donors.

Assay: immunoSEQ multiplex PCR; the TCRdb copy retains only in-frame clones and omits some. The sample records under 200,000 clones, about 92% being singletons. With respect to this clone: Its cognate antigen is unknown.

V dropped 4 bases and J dropped 2 bases, with 13 bases sitting between them. CDR3 length: 14 amino acids. The V gene's germline CDR1 is SGHRS and CDR2 YFSETQ. The rearrangement links TRBV5-1 to TRBJ2-7; a weak D match, TRBD2 (7 bases). This TCR was sampled from an adult who received the MenACWY meningococcal vaccine as a control. Sequenced here: peripheral blood, sampled 28 days after the second dose of the MenACWY control vaccine. CDR3 DNA: TGCGCCAGCAGCGCGGGGGCGGGAACCTACGAGCAGTACTTC. Its protein is CASSAGAGTYEQYF.